Listed here are 17 T cell receptor beta chains from one sample, sequenced in a study of cytomegalovirus exposure and HLA in healthy donors. It was with 60 Vbeta and 13 Jbeta primers that the PCR ran. This table comes from immunoSEQ multiplex PCR, and its TCRdb copy is limited to in-frame clones, with some not included. This table holds 90,000 to 130,000 clones, about 80% found once. Sample: PBMCs. Every receptor here comes from a man aged 25-45 years in good health and CMV-seropositive.

V usage is TRBV7-3 and J usage is TRBJ2-1; 10 bases map to TRBD2. V lost 4 bases and J lost 9; bases outside the gene matches: 6. The CDR3 runs to 14 residues. The V gene's germline CDR1 is SGHTA and CDR2 FQGTGA. The CDR3 is CASSSAGGKIEQFF. CDR3 nucleotide sequence: TGTGCCAGCAGCTCAGCGGGGGGGAAAATTGAGCAGTTCTTC.

A word on this clone: Other DNA sequences in this sample translate to the same CDR3. The V gene is TRBV9, the J gene TRBJ2-2; D remains unclear. V was trimmed by 4 bases and J by 2 bases, leaving 6 bases between them. CDR3 length: 13 amino acids. CDR1 and CDR2 from the germline V gene are SGDLS and YYNGEE. The CDR3 coding sequence is TGTGCCAGCAGCCCCTCCAACACCGGGGAGCTGTTTTTT. It is translated as CASSPSNTGELFF.

V usage is TRBV25-1 and J usage is TRBJ1-6; D perhaps matches TRBD1 (6 bases). The length of the CDR3 is 14 residues. Germline-derived CDR1 and CDR2 are MGHDK and SYGVNS. V dropped 1 base and J dropped 10 bases, with 11 bases sitting between them. The CDR3 loop reads CASSELAGASPLHF. In nucleotides, the CDR3 is TGTGCCAGCAGTGAATTGGCAGGGGCATCACCCCTCCACTTT.

V gene TRBV5-4 combines with J gene TRBJ2-6; 9 nucleotides match TRBD1. With V trimmed by 1 base and J by 0 bases, 5 bases remained unmatched. This CDR3 region has 18 residues. CDR1 is SGHNT and CDR2 is YYREEE in the germline V gene (reference sequence). CDR3 protein: CASSLFWDRVSGANVLTF. The CDR3 coding sequence is TGTGCCAGCAGCTTGTTCTGGGACAGGGTCTCTGGGGCCAACGTCCTGACTTTC.

Only a few counts were recorded for this clone. The chain carries TRBV4-3 and TRBJ2-5, with D tentatively TRBD1 (6 bases). Trimming shortened V by 0 bases and J by 5 bases, and 13 bases separated the two germline ends. Germline values: CDR1 LGHNA, CDR2 YSLEER. This CDR3 comprises 15 residues. For the CDR3, the DNA is TGCGCCAGCAGCCAAGATGGCAGGGGTTGGGAGACCCAGTACTTC. Amino acid sequence: CASSQDGRGWETQYF.

The chain has TRBV19 and TRBJ2-1, with 8 nucleotides matching TRBD2. This CDR3 contains 14 residues. The J segment lost 10 bases and the V segment lost 6 bases, leaving 11 bases of the junction unmatched. CDR1 is LNHDA and CDR2 is SQIVND in the germline V gene (reference sequence). CDR3 in amino acids: CASRPGTSKREQFF. Written as DNA, the CDR3 is TGTGCCAGTAGACCCGGGACTAGTAAACGGGAGCAGTTCTTC.

The rearrangement links TRBV5-5 to TRBJ2-7; D is perhaps TRBD2 (5 bases). Germline V gene lookup returns CDR1 SGHKS and CDR2 YYEKEE (reference sequence). Between the trimmed V and J ends, which lost 0 bases and 0 bases, there was a span of 7 bases. This CDR3 comprises 14 residues. In DNA, the CDR3 is TGTGCCAGCAGCTTGGAAGGGAGCTCCTACGAGCAGTACTTC. Its translation is CASSLEGSSYEQYF.

This chain uses TRBV18 with TRBJ1-1; 8 bases are a match to TRBD1. The V gene end was trimmed by 5 bases and the J gene end by 3 bases; junction bases not matched to a gene: 2. The CDR3 is 13 amino acids. Germline CDR1 and CDR2: KGHSH and LQKENI. The DNA of the CDR3 is TGTGCCAGCTCAGGACAGGGAGACACTGAAGCTTTCTTT. Amino acids: CASSGQGDTEAFF. Variable domain in full (rest from reference TRBV18 and TRBJ1-1): NAGVMQNPRHLVRRRGQEARLRCSPMKGHSHVYWYRQLPEEGLKFMVYLQKENIIDESGMPKERFSAEFPKEGPSILRIQQVVRGDSAAYFCASSGQGDTEAFFGQGTRLTVV.

The genes are TRBV7-2 and TRBJ1-3; no definite D call. Germline CDR1 is SGHTA and CDR2 is FQGNSA. Trimming cost V 2 bases and J 4 bases, with 9 bases left between them. This CDR3 region has 14 residues. CDR3 coding DNA: TGTGCCAGCAGCTTAAGGCGGGCGGGAAACACCATATATTTT. Its translation: CASSLRRAGNTIYF.

V gene TRBV7-9 combines with J gene TRBJ2-6; TRBD1 matches 8 bases. Per the germline V gene, CDR1 is SEHNR and CDR2 is FQNEAQ (reference sequence). The CDR3 has 17 residues. J gave up 0 bases and V 8 bases, and 9 bases lay outside the gene matches. Written as DNA, the CDR3 is TGTGCCAGCCGGCAGACAGGGGCCACCTCTGGGGCCAACGTCCTGACTTTC. Translating it yields CASRQTGATSGANVLTF.

J is TRBJ2-7 and V is TRBV11-2, with D unclear. The CDR3 runs 14 residues. The V gene's germline CDR1 is SGHAT and CDR2 FQNNGV. The V end was cut by 2 bases, the J end by 4 bases, with 12 bases between. CDR3 region: CASSLPPRVYEQYF. The CDR3 nucleotides read TGTGCCAGCAGCTTACCCCCTCGTGTTTACGAGCAGTACTTC.

This clone was recorded a few times. The chain carries TRBV11-2 and TRBJ1-3; TRBD1 aligns across 7 bases. This CDR3 spans 18 amino acids. The V segment lost 5 bases and the J segment 0 bases; nucleotides outside the gene matches: 13. Germline assignment: CDR1 SGHAT and CDR2 FQNNGV. The CDR3 is CASSQWVGQASSGNTIYF. The CDR3 DNA is TGTGCCAGCAGCCAGTGGGTTGGACAGGCCAGCTCTGGAAACACCATATATTTT.

The V gene is TRBV27, the J gene TRBJ2-7; D might be TRBD1 (7 bases). The CDR3 length is 14 residues. V lost 7 bases and J 2 bases, leaving 15 bases between the germline ends. Germline V lookup: CDR1 MNHEY, CDR2 SMNVEV (reference sequence). CDR3 in DNA: TGTGCCAGCACCCCCACAGGGGAGGCCTACGAGCAGTACTTC. Amino acid sequence: CASTPTGEAYEQYF.

This clone turned up a few times. For the CDR3, the DNA is TGTGCCAGCAGCCAAGAGGGACAGGGGGGTTACAATGAGCAGTTCTTC. Residues: CASSQEGQGGYNEQFF. This chain links TRBV4-2 with TRBJ2-1, with 11 bases aligning to TRBD1. V lost 0 bases and J lost 4; bases outside the gene matches: 2. This CDR3 has 16 residues. Germline CDR1 is LGHNA and CDR2 is YNFKEQ.

The V gene is TRBV28, the J gene TRBJ2-3, with 8 bases lining up with TRBD2. The germline V gene has CDR1 MDHEN and CDR2 SYDVKM. This CDR3 has 17 residues. Unmatched junction bases numbered 10, after V lost 3 bases and J lost 2 bases. This CDR3 reads CASSFPAGGPPTDTQYF. CDR3 sequence (DNA): TGTGCCAGCAGTTTTCCCGCGGGGGGACCACCCACAGATACGCAGTATTTT.

This chain connects TRBV2 to TRBJ2-7, with TRBD2 matching over 11 bases. The CDR3 loop spans 14 amino acids. CDR1 and CDR2 from the germline V gene are SNHLY and FYNNEI. V lost 2 bases and J lost 5; bases outside the gene matches: 2. CDR3 in amino acids: CASSERSGGDEQYF. CDR3 sequence (DNA): TGTGCCAGCAGTGAACGTAGCGGGGGGGACGAGCAGTACTTC.

V gene TRBV6-5 combines with J gene TRBJ2-3; D remains ambiguous. The CDR3 sequence is 12 residues long. CDR1 and CDR2 from the germline V gene are MNHEY and SVGAGI. Trimming shortened V by 8 bases and J by 0 bases, and 6 bases separated the two germline ends. In DNA, the CDR3 is TGTGCCAGCGTATCTAGCACAGATACGCAGTATTTT. Encoded protein: CASVSSTDTQYF.